This T cell receptor beta chain was identified during a study of cytomegalovirus exposure and HLA in healthy donors. Study details: Genotyping showed 81% of almost 400 donors falling in the Caucasian-associated ancestry cluster.

Points from the study as a whole: Most TCR sequences proved rare, with some public TCRs found in many donors. The study assumed roughly uniform donor sequencing depth for presence/absence analyses. Several of the most significant clusters appeared linked to common viral pathogens, based on a later analysis.

The PCR ran on 60 Vbeta and 13 Jbeta primers. Here immunoSEQ multiplex PCR was the method, and the copy in TCRdb shows in-frame clones only, minus some. Of approximately 160,000 clones in the sample, 75% to 90% were seen once. To note about this clone: Its target is unknown.

The length of the CDR3 is 14 residues. Looked up from germline, CDR1 is MDHEN and CDR2 is SYDVKM. The ends were cut back, 6 bases at V and 6 bases at J, with 12 bases in the middle. Sample: PBMCs. The chain uses TRBV28 and TRBJ1-6; no reliable D call. This receptor was identified in a woman aged 45-65 years in good health and CMV-seropositive. The CDR3 DNA reads as TGTGCCAGCAGCCTCTTGAGTTCTAATTCACCCCTCCACTTT. Translating it yields CASSLLSSNSPLHF.